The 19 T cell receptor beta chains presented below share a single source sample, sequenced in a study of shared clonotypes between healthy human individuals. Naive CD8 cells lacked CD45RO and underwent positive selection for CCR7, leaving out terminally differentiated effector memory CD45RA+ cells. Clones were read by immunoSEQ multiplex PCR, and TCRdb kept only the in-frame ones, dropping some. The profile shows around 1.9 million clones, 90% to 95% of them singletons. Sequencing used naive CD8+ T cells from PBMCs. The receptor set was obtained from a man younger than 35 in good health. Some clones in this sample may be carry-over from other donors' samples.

As DNA, the CDR3 is TGTGCCAGCAGCGTTTCCGGGACTAGCGGATTCACAGATACGCAGTATTTT. This sequence encodes CASSVSGTSGFTDTQYF. The rearrangement uses TRBV9 and TRBJ2-3; 11 nucleotides match TRBD2. J gave up 2 bases and V 2 bases, and 7 bases lay outside the gene matches. The CDR3 totals 17 residues. Germline V gene sequence: CDR1 SGDLS, CDR2 YYNGEE.

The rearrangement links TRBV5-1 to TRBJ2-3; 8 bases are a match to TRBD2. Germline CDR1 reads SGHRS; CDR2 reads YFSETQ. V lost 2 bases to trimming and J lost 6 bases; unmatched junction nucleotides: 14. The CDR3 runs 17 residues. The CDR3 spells CASSFKVRLAITDTQYF. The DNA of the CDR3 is TGCGCCAGCAGCTTTAAGGTCAGACTAGCGATCACGGATACGCAGTATTTT.

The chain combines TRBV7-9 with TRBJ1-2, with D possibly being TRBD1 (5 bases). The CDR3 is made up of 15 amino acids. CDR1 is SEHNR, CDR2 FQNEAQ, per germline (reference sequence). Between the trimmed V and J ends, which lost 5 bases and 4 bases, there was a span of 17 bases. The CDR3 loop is CASSLPGGEGYGYTF. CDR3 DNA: TGTGCCAGCAGCCTACCAGGAGGGGAGGGCTATGGCTACACCTTC.

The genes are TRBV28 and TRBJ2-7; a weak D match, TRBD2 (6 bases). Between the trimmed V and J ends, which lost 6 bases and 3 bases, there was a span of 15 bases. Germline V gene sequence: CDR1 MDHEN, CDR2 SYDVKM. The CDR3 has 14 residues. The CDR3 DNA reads TGTGCCAGCAGGCCGGGAAAGGGACTCTACGAGCAGTACTTC. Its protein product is CASRPGKGLYEQYF.

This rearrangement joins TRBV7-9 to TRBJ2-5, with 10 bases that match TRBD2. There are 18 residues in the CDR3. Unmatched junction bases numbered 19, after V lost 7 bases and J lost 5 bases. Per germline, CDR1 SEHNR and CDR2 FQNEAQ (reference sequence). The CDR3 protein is CASTNQREGHLSLETQYF. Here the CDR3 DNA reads TGTGCCAGCACCAATCAGCGGGAGGGCCACTTGTCGTTGGAGACCCAGTACTTC.

This CDR3 reads CASNVRPSSSYNEQFF. The CDR3 nucleotides are TGTGCCAGCAACGTACGTCCCTCGAGCTCCTACAATGAGCAGTTCTTC. This chain connects TRBV27 to TRBJ2-1, with D unresolved. The ends were cut back, 7 bases at V and 0 bases at J, with 16 bases in the middle. Germline V gives CDR1 MNHEY, CDR2 SMNVEV (reference sequence). The CDR3 is 16 amino acids.

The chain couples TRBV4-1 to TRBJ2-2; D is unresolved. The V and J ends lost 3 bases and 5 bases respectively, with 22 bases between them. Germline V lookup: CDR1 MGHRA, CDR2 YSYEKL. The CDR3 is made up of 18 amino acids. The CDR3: CASSQDGARIGRTGELFF. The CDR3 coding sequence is TGCGCCAGCAGCCAGGATGGTGCTAGGATCGGACGGACCGGGGAGCTGTTTTTT.

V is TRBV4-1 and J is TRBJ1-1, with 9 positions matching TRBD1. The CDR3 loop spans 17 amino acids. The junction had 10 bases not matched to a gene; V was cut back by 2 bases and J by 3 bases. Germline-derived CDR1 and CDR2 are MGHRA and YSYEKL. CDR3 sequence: CASSQILRTGVDTEAFF. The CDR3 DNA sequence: TGCGCCAGCAGCCAAATACTAAGGACAGGGGTTGACACTGAAGCTTTCTTT.

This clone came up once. The CDR3 DNA sequence: TGTGCCAGCAGCCCGAGTCACGAGCAGTACTTC. This sequence encodes CASSPSHEQYF. The genes are TRBV11-2 and TRBJ2-5; D call uncertain. The end of the DNA aligns better with TRBJ2-7, so the J call may be wrong. The CDR3 extends over 11 amino acids. Germline CDR1 and CDR2: SGHAT and FQNNGV.

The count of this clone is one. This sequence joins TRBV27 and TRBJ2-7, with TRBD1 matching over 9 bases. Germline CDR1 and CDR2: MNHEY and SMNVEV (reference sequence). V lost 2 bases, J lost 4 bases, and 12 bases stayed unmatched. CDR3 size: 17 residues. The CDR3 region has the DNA TGTGCCAGCAGTTTACTGGGGACAGGGCGAGGGGTATACGAGCAGTACTTC. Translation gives CASSLLGTGRGVYEQYF.

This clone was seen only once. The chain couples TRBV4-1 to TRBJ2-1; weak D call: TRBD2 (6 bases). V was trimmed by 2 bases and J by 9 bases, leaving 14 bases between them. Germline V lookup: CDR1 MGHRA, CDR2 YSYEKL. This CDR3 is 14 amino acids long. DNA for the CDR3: TGCGCCAGCAGCCAATCGGGGGAGATCACTGAGCAGTTCTTC. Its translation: CASSQSGEITEQFF.

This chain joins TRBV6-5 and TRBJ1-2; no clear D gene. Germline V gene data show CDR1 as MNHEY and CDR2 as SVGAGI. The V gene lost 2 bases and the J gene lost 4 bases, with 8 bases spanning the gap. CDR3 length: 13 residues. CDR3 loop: CASSYTPSYGYTF. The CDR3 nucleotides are TGTGCCAGCAGTTACACACCATCCTATGGCTACACCTTC.

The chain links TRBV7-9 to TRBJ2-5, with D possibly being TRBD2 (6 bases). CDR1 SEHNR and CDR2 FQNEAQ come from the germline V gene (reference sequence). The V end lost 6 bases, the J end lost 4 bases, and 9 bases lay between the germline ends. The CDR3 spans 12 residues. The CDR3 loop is CASRAGLETQYF. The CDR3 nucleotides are TGTGCCAGCAGGGCGGGGTTAGAGACCCAGTACTTC.

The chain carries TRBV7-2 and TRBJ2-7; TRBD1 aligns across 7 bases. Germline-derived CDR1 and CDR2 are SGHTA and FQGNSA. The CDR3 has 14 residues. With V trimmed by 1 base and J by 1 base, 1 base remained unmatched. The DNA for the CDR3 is TGTGCCAGCAGCTTAGACAGGGGATCCTACGAGCAGTACTTC. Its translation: CASSLDRGSYEQYF.

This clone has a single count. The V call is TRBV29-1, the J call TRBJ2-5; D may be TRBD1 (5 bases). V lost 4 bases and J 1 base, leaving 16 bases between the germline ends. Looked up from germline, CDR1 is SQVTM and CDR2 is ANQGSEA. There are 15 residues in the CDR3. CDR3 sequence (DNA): TGCAGCGTTGGGCCGTCAGGGCTCCCCCAAGAGACCCAGTACTTC. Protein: CSVGPSGLPQETQYF.

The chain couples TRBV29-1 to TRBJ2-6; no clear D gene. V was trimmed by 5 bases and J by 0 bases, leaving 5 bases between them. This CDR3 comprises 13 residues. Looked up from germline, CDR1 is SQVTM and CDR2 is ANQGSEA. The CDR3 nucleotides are TGCAGCGTTTCGAGCTCTGGGGCCAACGTCCTGACTTTC. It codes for CSVSSSGANVLTF. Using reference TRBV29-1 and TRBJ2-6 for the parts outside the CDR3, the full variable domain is SAVISQKPSRDICQRGTSLTIQCQVDSQVTMMFWYRQQPGQSLTLIATANQGSEATYESGFVIDKFPISRPNLTFSTLTVSNMSPEDSSIYLCSVSSSGANVLTFGAGSRLTVL.

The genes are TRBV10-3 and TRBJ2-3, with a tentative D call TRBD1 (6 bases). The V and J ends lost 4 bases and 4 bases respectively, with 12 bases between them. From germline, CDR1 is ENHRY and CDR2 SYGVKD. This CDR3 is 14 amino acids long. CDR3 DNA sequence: TGTGCCATCAGTGGGGACAATTTCCCAGATACGCAGTATTTT. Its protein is CAISGDNFPDTQYF.

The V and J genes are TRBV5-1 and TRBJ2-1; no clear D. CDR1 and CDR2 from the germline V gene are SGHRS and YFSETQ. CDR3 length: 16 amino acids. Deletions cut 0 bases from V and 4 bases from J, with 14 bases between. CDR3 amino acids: CASSLVRAPEYNEQFF. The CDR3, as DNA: TGCGCCAGCAGCTTGGTTCGCGCCCCGGAATACAATGAGCAGTTCTTC.

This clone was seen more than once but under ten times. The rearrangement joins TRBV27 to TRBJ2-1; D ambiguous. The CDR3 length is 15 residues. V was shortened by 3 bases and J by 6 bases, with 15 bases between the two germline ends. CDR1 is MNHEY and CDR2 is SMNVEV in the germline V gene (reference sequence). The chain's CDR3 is CASSFSGRPGNEQFF. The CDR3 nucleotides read TGTGCCAGCAGTTTCTCTGGTAGACCCGGCAATGAGCAGTTCTTC.